This T cell receptor beta chain was identified during a study of T cells in Graves' hyperthyroidism and ophthalmopathy. The investigators amplified TCR beta CDR3 regions from RNA transcripts. The TCR CDR3 was amplified in a first-round RT-PCR using the HTBI primer set. In TCRdb, the multiplex PCR reads were re-called with MiXCR into one record per CDR3 protein. The sample contains around 400,000 distinct CDR3 sequences, roughly an eighth of which appear only once. This clonotype was seen repeatedly, ten times or more. Antigen: not known. This CDR3 is 13 amino acids long. CDR1 and CDR2 (germline): MDHEN, SYDVKM. Trimming left V 4 bases short and J 6 bases short, with 10 bases between. The patients, who ranged from 18 to 65 in age, presented with newly diagnosed hyperthyroidism lasting under 2 months. PBMCs were derived from under 13 ml fresh peripheral blood. Study results and limitations: Ophthalmopathy prediction by the model preceded onset by a median 6.5 months.

The gene calls are TRBV28 and TRBJ2-1; the D gene is possibly TRBD1 (6 bases). The receptor was isolated from a woman aged 18-30 years with Graves' hyperthyroidism. Sequenced sample: blood. The CDR3 region has the DNA TGTGCCAGCAGTTCCCAGGGGCCCAATGAGCAGTTCTTC. Amino acid sequence: CASSSQGPNEQFF.